The 2 T cell receptor beta chains below all came from one sample that was sequenced in a study of T cells in localized non-small cell lung cancer. Profiled with immunoSEQ multiplex PCR; TCRdb holds only in-frame clones, not every one. Among 72,000 or so clones listed, roughly four fifths were seen once. The sample in question was peripheral blood, obtained before any cancer treatment. These receptors were taken from a female donor aged 60 or older with stage I lung adenocarcinoma.

The rearrangement uses TRBV18 and TRBJ1-4; D gene ambiguous. CDR3 length equals 18 residues. Germline CDR1 reads KGHSH; CDR2 reads LQKENI. Trimming left V 2 bases short and J 5 bases short, with 21 bases between. The CDR3 sequence is CASSPSTILQRVNEKLFF. The CDR3 DNA is TGTGCCAGCTCACCATCCACCATACTACAGAGGGTGAATGAAAAACTGTTTTTT.

This chain joins TRBV18 and TRBJ1-4; D gene uncertain. The CDR3 contains 14 residues. Between the trimmed V and J ends, which lost 5 bases and 0 bases, there was a span of 7 bases. Germline lookup yields CDR1 KGHSH and CDR2 LQKENI. CDR3: CASSVVATNEKLFF. The CDR3 bases are TGTGCCAGCTCAGTCGTTGCAACTAATGAAAAACTGTTTTTT.